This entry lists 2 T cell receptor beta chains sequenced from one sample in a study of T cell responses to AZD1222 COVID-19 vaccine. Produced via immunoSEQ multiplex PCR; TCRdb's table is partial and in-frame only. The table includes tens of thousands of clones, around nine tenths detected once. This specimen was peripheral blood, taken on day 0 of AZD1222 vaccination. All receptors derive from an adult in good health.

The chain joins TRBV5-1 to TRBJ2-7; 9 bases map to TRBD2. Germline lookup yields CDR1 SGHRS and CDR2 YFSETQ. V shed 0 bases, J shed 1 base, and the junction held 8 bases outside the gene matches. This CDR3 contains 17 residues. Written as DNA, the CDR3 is TGCGCCAGCAGCTTGGTGCCCCCCACTAGCGGGTCCTACGAGCAGTACTTC. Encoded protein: CASSLVPPTSGSYEQYF.

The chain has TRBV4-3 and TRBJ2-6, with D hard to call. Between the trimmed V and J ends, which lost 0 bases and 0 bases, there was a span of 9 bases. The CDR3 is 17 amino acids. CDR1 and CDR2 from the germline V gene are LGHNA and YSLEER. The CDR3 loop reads CASSQDWTGSGANVLTF. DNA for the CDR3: TGCGCCAGCAGCCAAGATTGGACGGGCTCTGGGGCCAACGTCCTGACTTTC.